This T cell receptor (beta chain) was identified during a study of T cell repertoires in cytomegalovirus infection. In this sample, this clonotype turned up a few times. Its specificity is unknown. TCRdb reanalysed the reads using MiXCR and keeps one entry per CDR3 protein. The sample has approximately 910,000 distinct CDR3 sequences; roughly 31% are singletons. Trimming pared 4 bases from V and 5 bases from J, leaving 14 bases between. Germline V gene data show CDR1 as MNHEY and CDR2 as SMNVEV (reference sequence). This CDR3 spans 15 amino acids. This receptor was obtained from a human donor in good health (CMV status not recorded). Some clones in this sample may be carry-over from other donors' samples. The sequencing here drew on cultured CD8+ T cells from PBMCs, taken from culture after CMV antigen stimulation. The chain is built from TRBV27 and TRBJ1-4; possible D gene TRBD1, 6 bases. CDR3 coding DNA: TGTGCCAGCAGTTCCCGGGACCAGGGGAATGAAAAACTGTTTTTT. Residues: CASSSRDQGNEKLFF.